Here is one T cell receptor beta chain with its context. The antigen is undetermined. Sequencing was performed with immunoSEQ multiplex PCR; in TCRdb, only in-frame clones are kept and a portion is missing. There are about 100,000 clones in the sample; roughly 87% occur only once, and roughly 0.95% lies in the top ten. These data belong to a study of graft-versus-host responses after intestinal transplantation. Turning to the study itself: Recipients across the board were started on anti-thymocyte globulin induction, then kept on tacrolimus and steroids for around three years. Whole-study results and caveats: Patients with graft-donor T cell macrochimerism had high graft-versus-host to host-versus-graft clonal ratios in allografts.

Trimming shortened V by 6 bases and J by 2 bases, and 15 bases separated the two germline ends. The CDR3 contains 15 residues. Germline assignment: CDR1 SGHDT and CDR2 YYEEEE. Sequencing was performed on unstimulated CD4+ T cells sorted from spleen or lymph node cells, taken before transplant. The genes are TRBV5-6 and TRBJ2-4; no reliable D call. This TCR derives from a human donor who was the organ donor for an intestinal transplant. The CDR3 DNA is TGTGCCAGCAAAGCTTGGCAGGTAACCAAAAACATTCAGTACTTC. It codes for CASKAWQVTKNIQYF.